This T cell receptor (beta chain) was retrieved from a study of blood T cell repertoires in COVID-19 (TCRdb year 2020). The study in broad terms: Collaborator samples came from the United States, Italy and Spain and covered acute and convalescent phases of COVID-19. Where available, HLA class I and class II types were obtained from metadata supplied by the sample provider rather than from assay-based typing. The prospective study material was composed of cDNA or gDNA derived from T cells, B-cell-depleted T cells, or PBMCs. The repertoires were released in a freely available public database meant as a resource for research on the immune response to SARS-CoV-2. A de-identified subject ID, COVID-19 status, age in years and sex were almost always included in the sample metadata. Subjects who had been exposed to COVID-19, were actively infected with it, or had recovered from it provided the deeply sampled blood TCRbeta repertoires that made up the dataset. Samples were obtained from the ongoing ImmuneRACE study (first 160 participants) and from about 1,300 subjects provided by 6 global collaborators. Here is what the overall study found, with its caveats: The amount of clinical and demographic metadata varied by source and participant and was provided uncurated.

The CDR3 runs 15 residues from the cysteine to the phenylalanine. The entry retains the CDR3 DNA only, 45 bases that are in frame from base 1. The germline V gene (reference sequence) supplies CDR1 WNHNN and CDR2 SYGVQD. Trimming takes 5 bases off V and 5 bases off J; junction bases not matched to a gene: 7. Whole blood was collected in K2EDTA tubes by collaborating institutions according to the institutions' own protocols. For TCRbeta analysis, collaborators shipped samples in one of three forms: frozen whole blood, isolated PBMCs, or DNA extracted from either of those sample types. Details on this clone: No cognate antigen has been identified for it. No clone much larger than this one lies a single base away; base qualities are absent.

TCRbeta CDR3 regions were amplified from genomic DNA by means of the immunoSEQ Assay, a bias-controlled multiplex PCR. Per the source publication's procedure: The number of nucleated cells in each sample was estimated by amplification of reference gene primers within the assay. To quantify the absolute abundance of each unique TCRbeta CDR3 rearrangement, sequence reads were collapsed and filtered. For each sample, productive Simpson clonality was calculated as the square root of Simpson's diversity index across productive rearrangements. TCRdb mirrors the immuneACCESS table, restricted to in-frame sequences. Some clones are absent from its copies; in checked studies, under half trace to an unresolved V gene, and the reason for the others is unknown. That table gives V, J and clone size, and the DNA gave D and trimming. The sample records 140,000 to 150,000 clones, 65% to 80% of which are singletons. Jointly, the top ten make up 15% to 20% of the sample.

In this chain, TRBV10-1 is recombined with TRBJ2-2; a stretch of 8 junction bases matches TRBD1. Material: peripheral blood. This clonotype was sampled from a man aged 45-65 years with acute or convalescent COVID-19. The CDR3 in this case is CASSPRQGMTGELFF. In nucleotides, the sequence is TGCGCCAGCAGTCCCAGACAGGGGATGACCGGGGAGCTGTTTTTT.